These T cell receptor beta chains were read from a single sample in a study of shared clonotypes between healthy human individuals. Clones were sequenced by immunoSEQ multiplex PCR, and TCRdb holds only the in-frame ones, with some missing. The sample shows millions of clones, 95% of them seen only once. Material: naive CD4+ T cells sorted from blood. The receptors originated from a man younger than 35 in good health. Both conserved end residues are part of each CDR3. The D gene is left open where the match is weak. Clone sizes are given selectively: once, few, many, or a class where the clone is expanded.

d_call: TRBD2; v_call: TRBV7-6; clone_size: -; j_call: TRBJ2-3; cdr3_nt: TGTGCCAGCAGCCGGGGGGAGGCTGACACAGATACGCAGTATTTT; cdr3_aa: CASSRGEADTDTQYF
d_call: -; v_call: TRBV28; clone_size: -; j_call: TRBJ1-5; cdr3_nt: TGTGCCAGCAGTTTAGTACAAAATCAGCCCCAGCATTTT; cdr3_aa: CASSLVQNQPQHF
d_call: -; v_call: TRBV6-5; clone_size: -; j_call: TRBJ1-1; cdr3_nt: TGTGCCAGCAGTAGGGGACATGAAGCTTTCTTT; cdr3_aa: CASSRGHEAFF
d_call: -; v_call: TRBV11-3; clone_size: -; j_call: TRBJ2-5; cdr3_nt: TGTGCCAGCAGCCAGCGTGGGTCCCAGCCCCGTCGGGAGACCCAGTACTTC; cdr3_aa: CASSQRGSQPRRETQYF
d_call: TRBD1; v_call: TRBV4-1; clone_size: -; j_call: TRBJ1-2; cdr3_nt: TGCGCCAGCAGCCAAGAACCGGGACAGGGACTTTACGGCTACACCTTC; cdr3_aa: CASSQEPGQGLYGYTF
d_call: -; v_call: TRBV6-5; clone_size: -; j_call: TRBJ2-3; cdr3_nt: TGTGCCAGCAGTTACTCGGGAAAACTAGATACGCAGTATTTT; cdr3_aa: CASSYSGKLDTQYF
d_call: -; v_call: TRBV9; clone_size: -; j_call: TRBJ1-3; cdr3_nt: TGTGCCAGCAGCGTAAACCCTGGAAACACCATATATTTT; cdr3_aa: CASSVNPGNTIYF
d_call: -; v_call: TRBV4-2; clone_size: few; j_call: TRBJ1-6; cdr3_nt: TGTGCCAGCAGCCAAGATCTCGGAACCTTGAGATCACCCCTCCACTTT; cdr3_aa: CASSQDLGTLRSPLHF
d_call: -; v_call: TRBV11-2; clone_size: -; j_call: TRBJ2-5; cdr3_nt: TGTGCCAGCAGCACCGGGACGGAAGAGACCCAGTACTTC; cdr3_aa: CASSTGTEETQYF
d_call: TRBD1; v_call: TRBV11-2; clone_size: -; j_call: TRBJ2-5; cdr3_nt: TGTGCCAGCAGCTTAGGACAGGGAGAGACCCAGTACTTC; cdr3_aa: CASSLGQGETQYF
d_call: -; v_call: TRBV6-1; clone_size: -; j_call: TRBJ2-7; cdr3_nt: TGTGCCAGCAGTATCGCGGCAGGGGTGCTGTACGAGCAGTACTTC; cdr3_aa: CASSIAAGVLYEQYF
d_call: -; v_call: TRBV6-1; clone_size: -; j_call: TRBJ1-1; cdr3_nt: TGTGCCAGCAGTGGGTATCGGGCCACTGAAGCTTTCTTT; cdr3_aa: CASSGYRATEAFF
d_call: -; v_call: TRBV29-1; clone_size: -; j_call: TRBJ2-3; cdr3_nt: TGCAGCGTTCTGGGCACCCCTGTTGGCACAGATACGCAGTATTTT; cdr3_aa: CSVLGTPVGTDTQYF
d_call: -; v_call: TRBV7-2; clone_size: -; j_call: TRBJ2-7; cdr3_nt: TGTGCCAGCAGCTTAGTCCTTGGGACCCAGTACGAGCAGTACTTC; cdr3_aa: CASSLVLGTQYEQYF
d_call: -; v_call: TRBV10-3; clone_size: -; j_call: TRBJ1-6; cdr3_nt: TGTGCCATCAGTTTAAACCGGGATTCACCCCTCCACTTT; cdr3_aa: CAISLNRDSPLHF
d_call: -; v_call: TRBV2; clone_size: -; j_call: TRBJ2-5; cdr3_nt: TGTGCCAGCAGTACCCTCTTATCGAAGGGAGAGACCCAGTACTTC; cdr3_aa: CASSTLLSKGETQYF
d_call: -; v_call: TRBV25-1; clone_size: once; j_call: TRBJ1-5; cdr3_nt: TGTGCCAGCAGTCGATTCCTTTGGGGCAATCAGCCCCAGCATTTT; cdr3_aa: CASSRFLWGNQPQHF
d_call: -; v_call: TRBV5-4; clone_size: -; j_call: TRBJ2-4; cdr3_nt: TGTGCCAGCAGCGTACAGGAGACCAAAAACATTCAGTACTTC; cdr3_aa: CASSVQETKNIQYF
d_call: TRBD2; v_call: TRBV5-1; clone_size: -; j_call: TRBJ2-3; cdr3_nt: TGCGCCAGCAGCTCGACTAGCGGGTCGGCAGATACGCAGTATTTT; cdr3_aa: CASSSTSGSADTQYF
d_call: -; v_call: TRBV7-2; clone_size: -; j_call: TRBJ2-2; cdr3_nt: TGTGCCAGCAGCTTAGTCGCGGGATTGGGCGGGGAGCTGTTTTTT; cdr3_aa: CASSLVAGLGGELFF
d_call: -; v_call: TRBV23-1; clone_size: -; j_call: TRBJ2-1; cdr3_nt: TGCGCCAGCAGTCAATCCCCAGGGTGGGACGAGCAGTTCTTC; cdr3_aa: CASSQSPGWDEQFF
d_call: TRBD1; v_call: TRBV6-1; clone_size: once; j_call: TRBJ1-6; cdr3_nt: TGTGCCAGCAGTGAAGGGACAGGGAGATCACCCCTCCACTTT; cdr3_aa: CASSEGTGRSPLHF
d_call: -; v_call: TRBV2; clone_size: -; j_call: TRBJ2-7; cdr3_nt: TGTGCCAGCAGTGCGGACGGATCCTACGAGCAGTACTTC; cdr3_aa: CASSADGSYEQYF
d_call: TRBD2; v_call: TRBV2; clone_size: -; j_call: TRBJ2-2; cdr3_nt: TGTGCCAGCTCCCTACAAGGGACTAGCGGGAGAGTCGGGGAGCTGTTTTTT; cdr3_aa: CASSLQGTSGRVGELFF